These 9 T cell receptor beta chains originate from one sample sequenced in a study of CD8 T cells in ankylosing spondylitis (dated by TCRdb to 2017 to 2019). Libraries came from 5' RACE. Sequenced on an Illumina HiSeq 2500. The public reads were run again by TCRdb, first through fastp at Q25 and then through MiXCR, and only productive beta chains were kept. All rows with the same CDR3 protein become a single entry with the most common DNA and genes. Present in this sample are some 250,000 distinct CDR3 sequences, about 24% of which were seen just once. Together, the top ten hold 0.61% of the sample. The specimen was blood, either unsorted or a sorted T cell fraction (not recorded which). All receptors come from a male donor with ankylosing spondylitis or in good health (not recorded which).

This clonotype was detected a few times. The genes are TRBV7-2 and TRBJ1-3, with D uncertain. The CDR3 has 13 amino acids. V lost 5 bases and J lost 2, with 7 bases in between. CDR1 and CDR2 (germline): SGHTA, FQGNSA. The CDR3 DNA follows: TGTGCCAGCAGCCCGACGACTGGAAACACCATATATTTT. Protein sequence: CASSPTTGNTIYF.

Only a few counts were recorded for this clonotype. The chain joins TRBV20-1 to TRBJ2-1; 10 positions agree with TRBD2. The CDR3 runs 19 residues. J lost 7 bases, V lost 5 bases, and 23 bases had no gene match. Germline V gene lookup returns CDR1 DFQATT and CDR2 SNEGSKA (reference sequence). The CDR3 nucleotides are TGCAGTGCTGCCCCCGTTGGGCTAGCGGGGGCAGCTTTTAGAAATGAGCAGTTCTTC. Translated: CSAAPVGLAGAAFRNEQFF.

This clonotype has a count of ten or more. The chain is built from TRBV27 and TRBJ1-6; 8 nucleotides align to TRBD1. The CDR3 has 14 amino acids. V lost 5 bases, J lost 7 bases, and 4 bases stayed unmatched. Germline V gene data show CDR1 as MNHEY and CDR2 as SMNVEV (reference sequence). The CDR3 loop reads CASSTQGANSPLHF. DNA of the CDR3: TGTGCCAGCAGTACCCAGGGGGCGAATTCACCCCTCCACTTT.

This clonotype was seen once. V usage is TRBV5-5 and J usage is TRBJ1-6; D is unclear. V dropped 5 bases and J dropped 2 bases, with 11 bases sitting between them. Germline lookup yields CDR1 SGHKS and CDR2 YYEKEE (reference sequence). The CDR3 is 15 residues long. In nucleotides, the CDR3 is TGTGCCAGCAGACGACCGGACCCCTATAATTCACCCCTCCACTTT. It translates to CASRRPDPYNSPLHF.

This clonotype was counted at least ten times. The chain carries TRBV12-3 or TRBV12-4 and TRBJ2-1; 15 nucleotides align to TRBD2. With V trimmed by 6 bases and J by 4 bases, 4 bases remained unmatched. The CDR3 loop spans 16 amino acids. This CDR3 is CASSPGTSGGYNEQFF. CDR3 in DNA: TGTGCCAGCAGCCCCGGGACTAGCGGGGGGTACAATGAGCAGTTCTTC.

The genes are TRBV12-3 or TRBV12-4 and TRBJ1-3; no clear D. The CDR3 is 15 amino acids. The V end lost 10 bases, the J end lost 0 bases, and 16 bases lay between the germline ends. Written as DNA, the CDR3 is TGTGCCACAACATATTCCGGGGTCTCTGGAAACACCATATATTTT. It is translated as CATTYSGVSGNTIYF.

This clonotype was seen a few times. The chain carries TRBV20-1 and TRBJ2-5, with TRBD1 matching 7 bases. J was trimmed by 0 bases and V by 6 bases; bases with no gene match: 4. This CDR3 is 13 amino acids long. Germline V CDR1 and CDR2: DFQATT, SNEGSKA (reference sequence). The DNA of the CDR3 is TGCAGTGCCATCGACAGGGACCAAGAGACCCAGTACTTC. It translates to CSAIDRDQETQYF.

This clonotype was counted many times. The chain uses TRBV12-3 or TRBV12-4 and TRBJ2-1; D not certain. Trimming removed 3 bases at V and 2 bases at J, with 8 bases between. The CDR3 runs 14 residues. Here the CDR3 reads CASSFRGPYNEQFF. The CDR3 DNA sequence: TGTGCCAGCAGTTTCCGCGGACCCTACAATGAGCAGTTCTTC.

The J gene is TRBJ2-1, the V gene TRBV5-5, with D perhaps TRBD1 (6 bases). CDR1 is SGHKS, CDR2 YYEKEE, per germline (reference sequence). The length of the CDR3 is 13 residues. V was shortened by 5 bases and J by 6 bases, with 12 bases between the two germline ends. The CDR3 here is CASSHRAGNEQFF. For the CDR3, the DNA is TGTGCCAGCAGTCACAGGGCCGGCAATGAGCAGTTCTTC.